This T cell receptor (beta chain) was sequenced in a study of identical twins. Carrying unique molecular identifiers, the cDNA also gained a universal primer site through template switching. TCRdb ran MiXCR on the 5' RACE reads and lists one entry per CDR3 protein. Of 570,000 or so distinct CDR3 sequences in the sample, 9% to 10% were seen once. V shed 4 bases, J shed 1 base, and the junction held 4 bases outside the gene matches. This CDR3 comprises 15 residues. Germline lookup yields CDR1 SGHTA and CDR2 FQGTGA. These data also formed part of another study, on yellow fever vaccine responses in identical twins.

The sample taken for sequencing was PBMCs. The rearrangement joins TRBV7-3 to TRBJ2-1, with 7 positions matching TRBD2. This sequence originates from a woman aged 18 to 35 in good health. The CDR3 DNA follows: TGTGCCAGCAGCTCCCGACTAGCTTCCTACAATGAGCAGTTCTTC. Its protein is CASSSRLASYNEQFF.